The source of this T cell receptor beta chain is a study of spatial heterogeneity in lung cancer. This clonotype was counted only a few times. Time point defined: sample taken at primary tumor resection. The study sequenced unsorted whole RNA from tumor, nontumor lung or frozen PBMC. Untreated early-stage non-small cell lung cancer patients, approximately 79 in total, were the donors. CDR1 and CDR2 from the germline V gene are DFQATT and SNEGSKA (reference sequence). Trimming shortened V by 6 bases and J by 1 base, and 9 bases separated the two germline ends. The CDR3 is 12 amino acids. TCRdb analysed the 5' RACE reads with MiXCR anew, one entry per CDR3 protein. Found here are fewer than 4,500 distinct CDR3 sequences, around 17% of them singletons; the top ten hold under 85%.

V gene TRBV20-1 combines with J gene TRBJ1-1; D perhaps matches TRBD1 (5 bases). The TCR originated in a male donor with early-stage non-small cell lung cancer. The sample here was PBMCs, taken at surgery. The CDR3 here is CSAPDTNTEAFF. CDR3 bases: TGCAGTGCCCCGGACACGAACACTGAAGCTTTCTTT.